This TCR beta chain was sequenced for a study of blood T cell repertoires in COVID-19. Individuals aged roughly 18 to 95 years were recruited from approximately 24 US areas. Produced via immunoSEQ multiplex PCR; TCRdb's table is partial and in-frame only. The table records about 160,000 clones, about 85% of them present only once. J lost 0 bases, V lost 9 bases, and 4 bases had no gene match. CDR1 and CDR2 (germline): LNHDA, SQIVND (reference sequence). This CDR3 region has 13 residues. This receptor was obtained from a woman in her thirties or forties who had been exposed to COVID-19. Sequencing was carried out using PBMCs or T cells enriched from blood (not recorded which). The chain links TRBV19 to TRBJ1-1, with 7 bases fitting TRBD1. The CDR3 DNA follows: TGTGCCAGCCAGGGACAGATGAACACTGAAGCTTTCTTT. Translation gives CASQGQMNTEAFF.